Listed below are T cell receptor beta chains from one sample, sequenced in a study of vaccination and CD4 T cells after COVID-19. MiXCR, applied by TCRdb to the PCR reads, yields one record per CDR3 protein. The sample records tens of thousands of distinct CDR3 sequences, about 50% being singletons. The sequenced sample was CD4+ T cells from blood, obtained before SARS-CoV-2 vaccination. The source is a human donor who had recovered from COVID-19. CDR3s leave out the opening cysteine and the closing phenylalanine or tryptophan.

J gene: TRBJ1-3
V gene: TRBV20-1
CDR3 protein: SAGTGDGNTIY

J gene: TRBJ1-6
V gene: TRBV4-3
CDR3 protein: ASSQVPYSPPH

J gene: TRBJ1-6
V gene: TRBV20-1
CDR3 protein: SAPGGSPLH

J gene: TRBJ1-2
V gene: TRBV6-2/TRBV6-3
CDR3 protein: ASSPRDRDSPSYT

J gene: TRBJ2-3
V gene: TRBV7-9
CDR3 protein: ASSLAEGLADV

J gene: TRBJ2-4
V gene: TRBV19
CDR3 protein: ASSRRRGENIQY

J gene: TRBJ2-3
V gene: TRBV19
CDR3 protein: ASRAGVTDTQY

J gene: TRBJ1-2
V gene: TRBV6-1
CDR3 protein: ASSDTGGYT

J gene: TRBJ1-1
V gene: TRBV21-1
CDR3 protein: ASSEIIGQTDTEAF

J gene: TRBJ1-1
V gene: TRBV28
CDR3 protein: ASSLGTPGKTGEAF

J gene: TRBJ2-3
V gene: TRBV12-3/TRBV12-4
CDR3 protein: ASIAVVADTQY

J gene: TRBJ2-7
V gene: TRBV15
CDR3 protein: ATSRDRNSPYEQY

J gene: TRBJ1-5
V gene: TRBV19
CDR3 protein: ASSMKVKGQPQH

J gene: TRBJ2-7
V gene: TRBV27
CDR3 protein: ASSSLGQGRDEQY

J gene: TRBJ2-3
V gene: TRBV19
CDR3 protein: ASSTPGDSTDTQY

J gene: TRBJ2-5
V gene: TRBV12-3/TRBV12-4
CDR3 protein: ASRPTSVETQY

J gene: TRBJ1-1
V gene: TRBV6-1
CDR3 protein: ASSRQGRGGTEAF

J gene: TRBJ2-3
V gene: TRBV12-3/TRBV12-4
CDR3 protein: ASSKGLPTDTQY

J gene: TRBJ2-1
V gene: TRBV15
CDR3 protein: ATSNGGTSGRSPYNEQF

J gene: TRBJ2-7
V gene: TRBV19
CDR3 protein: ASSGLTRSFQY

J gene: TRBJ2-2
V gene: TRBV11-3
CDR3 protein: ASSLAESPGELF

J gene: TRBJ1-6
V gene: TRBV5-1
CDR3 protein: ASMAQADSPLH

J gene: TRBJ1-1
V gene: TRBV20-1
CDR3 protein: SAAVLLQGRNTEAF

J gene: TRBJ2-7
V gene: TRBV7-9
CDR3 protein: ASSFRTTGAYEQY

J gene: TRBJ2-1
V gene: TRBV7-9
CDR3 protein: ASSLRGAEQF

J gene: TRBJ2-7
V gene: TRBV7-2
CDR3 protein: ASSPRTSGMTYEQY

J gene: TRBJ1-3
V gene: TRBV7-8
CDR3 protein: ASSLAGVSGNTIY

J gene: TRBJ2-3
V gene: TRBV6-1
CDR3 protein: ASRRRLAGSSDTQY

J gene: TRBJ2-5
V gene: TRBV7-8
CDR3 protein: ASSLGNAAGETQY

J gene: TRBJ1-1
V gene: TRBV19
CDR3 protein: ATQQGVNTEAF

J gene: TRBJ2-7
V gene: TRBV28
CDR3 protein: ASSPWGSTYEQY

J gene: TRBJ2-1
V gene: TRBV30
CDR3 protein: AWSSTSGSSYNEQF

J gene: TRBJ1-1
V gene: TRBV20-1
CDR3 protein: SASKGAGTGTEAF

J gene: TRBJ2-7
V gene: TRBV20-1
CDR3 protein: SAREIRRGLSYEQY

J gene: TRBJ2-3
V gene: TRBV27
CDR3 protein: ASSLYPPSTDTQY

J gene: TRBJ2-5
V gene: TRBV27
CDR3 protein: ASRRGQLGQETQY

J gene: TRBJ2-3
V gene: TRBV6-1
CDR3 protein: ASSVNWTPSADTQY

J gene: TRBJ2-3
V gene: TRBV5-4
CDR3 protein: ASSLAGGFTDTQY

J gene: TRBJ2-3
V gene: TRBV5-4
CDR3 protein: ASSSTGTDTQY

J gene: TRBJ2-7
V gene: TRBV6-1
CDR3 protein: ASTHDGTSAYEQY

J gene: TRBJ1-2
V gene: TRBV7-2
CDR3 protein: ASSFLQGVNYGYT

J gene: TRBJ1-5
V gene: TRBV12-3/TRBV12-4
CDR3 protein: ASSLGPRVQPQH

J gene: TRBJ1-5
V gene: TRBV4-1
CDR3 protein: ASSWEQINQPQH

J gene: TRBJ2-2
V gene: TRBV6-1
CDR3 protein: ASSDPDRGRGTGELF

J gene: TRBJ2-5
V gene: TRBV6-1
CDR3 protein: ASRSLAGEETQY

J gene: TRBJ1-1
V gene: TRBV24-1
CDR3 protein: ATRGTANTEAF

J gene: TRBJ2-2
V gene: TRBV20-1
CDR3 protein: SARLWRDQNTGELF

J gene: TRBJ2-2
V gene: TRBV15
CDR3 protein: ATSRDFGLAGGRTGELF

J gene: TRBJ2-1
V gene: TRBV21-1
CDR3 protein: ASSKALWGQGGHSGYYNEQF

J gene: TRBJ1-1
V gene: TRBV7-9
CDR3 protein: ASSLGALGGQGDVTEAF

J gene: TRBJ2-7
V gene: TRBV28
CDR3 protein: ASSSGQPYEQY

J gene: TRBJ2-7
V gene: TRBV6-4
CDR3 protein: ASSDGPTYEQY

J gene: TRBJ2-1
V gene: TRBV27
CDR3 protein: ASTPLGNNEQF

J gene: TRBJ1-1
V gene: TRBV6-1
CDR3 protein: ASSQQGVNTEAF